The sequence of this TCR beta chain was determined in a study of Graves' ophthalmopathy and Graves' hyperthyroidism. J gave up 0 bases and V 2 bases, and 3 bases lay outside the gene matches. The CDR3 spans 15 residues. RNA transcripts provided the template for amplifying TCR beta CDR3 regions. In the first round, RT-PCR was carried out with HTBI primers, and a multiplex PCR formed the second round. TCRdb reanalysed the multiplex PCR reads using MiXCR and keeps one entry per CDR3 protein. The data contain roughly 500,000 distinct CDR3 sequences, roughly 14% of them singletons. This clonotype was recorded at least ten times.

The sequenced sample consisted of blood. This chain connects TRBV12-3 or TRBV12-4 to TRBJ2-7, with 8 bases that match TRBD2. This TCR derives from a woman under 40 with Graves' ophthalmopathy. The CDR3 DNA sequence: TGTGCCAGCAGTTTATCGGGGGGGCCCTCCTACGAGCAGTACTTC. Translating it yields CASSLSGGPSYEQYF.